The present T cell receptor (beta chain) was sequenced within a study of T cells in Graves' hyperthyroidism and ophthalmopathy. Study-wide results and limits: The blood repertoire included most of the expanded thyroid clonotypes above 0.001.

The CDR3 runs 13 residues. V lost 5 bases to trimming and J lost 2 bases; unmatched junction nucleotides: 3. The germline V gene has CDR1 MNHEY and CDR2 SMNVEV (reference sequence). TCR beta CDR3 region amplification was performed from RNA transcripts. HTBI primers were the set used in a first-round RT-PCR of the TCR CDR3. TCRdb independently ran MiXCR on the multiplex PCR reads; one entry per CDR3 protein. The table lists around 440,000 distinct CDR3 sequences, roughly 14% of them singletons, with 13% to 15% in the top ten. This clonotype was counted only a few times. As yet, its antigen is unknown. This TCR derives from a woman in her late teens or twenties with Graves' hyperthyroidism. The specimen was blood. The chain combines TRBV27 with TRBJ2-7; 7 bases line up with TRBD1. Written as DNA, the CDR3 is TGTGCCAGCAGTAGGGGACAGCCCTACGAGCAGTACTTC. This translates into CASSRGQPYEQYF.